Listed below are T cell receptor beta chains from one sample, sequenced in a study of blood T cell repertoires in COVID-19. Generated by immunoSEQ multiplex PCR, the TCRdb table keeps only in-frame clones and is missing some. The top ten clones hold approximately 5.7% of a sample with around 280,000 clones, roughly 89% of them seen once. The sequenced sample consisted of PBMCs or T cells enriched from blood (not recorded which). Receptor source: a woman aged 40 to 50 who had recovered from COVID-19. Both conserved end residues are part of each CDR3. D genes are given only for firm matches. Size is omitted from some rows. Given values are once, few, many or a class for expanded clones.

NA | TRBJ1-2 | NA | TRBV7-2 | TGTGCCAGCAGCTTAGATGGCCGAGGCTACACCTTC | CASSLDGRGYTF
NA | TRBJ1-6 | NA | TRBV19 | TGTGCCAGTAGTACGGGCGGCAGGGATAATTCACCCCTCCACTTT | CASSTGGRDNSPLHF
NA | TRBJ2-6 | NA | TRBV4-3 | TGCGCCAGCAGCCAATTATCAGGCCTCTCTGGGGCCAACGTCCTGACTTTC | CASSQLSGLSGANVLTF
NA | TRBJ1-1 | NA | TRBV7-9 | TGTGCCAGCAGCCTAGGGCACCGGGACAAAGGAGCTTTCTTT | CASSLGHRDKGAFF
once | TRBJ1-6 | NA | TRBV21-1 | TGTGCCAGCAGCAAGCGGGACAGGGATTCACCCCTCCACTTT | CASSKRDRDSPLHF
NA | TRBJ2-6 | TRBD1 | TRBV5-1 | TGCGCCAGCAGCCCAGGGACAGCCTCTGGGGCCAACGTCCTGACTTTC | CASSPGTASGANVLTF
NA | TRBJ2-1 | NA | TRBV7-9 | TGTGCCAGCACCCCTCGGGGGAACTACAATGAGCAGTTCTTC | CASTPRGNYNEQFF
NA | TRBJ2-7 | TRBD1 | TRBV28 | TGTGCCAGCAGGCTGGGATTAGGGGGCACATACGAGCAGTACTTC | CASRLGLGGTYEQYF
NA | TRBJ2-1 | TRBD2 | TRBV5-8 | TGTGCCAGCAGCACTACTAGGCGGGGGAACAATGAGCAGTTCTTC | CASSTTRRGNNEQFF
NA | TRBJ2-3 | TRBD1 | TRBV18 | TGTGCCAGCTCAGCCGAAACAGGGGGCACAGATACGCAGTATTTT | CASSAETGGTDTQYF
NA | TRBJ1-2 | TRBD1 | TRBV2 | TGTGCCAGCAGTGGATTCACAGGGGACTATGGCTACACCTTC | CASSGFTGDYGYTF
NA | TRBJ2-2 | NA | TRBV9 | TGTGCCAGCAGCGTAAGGGCGGGCACCGGGGAGCTGTTTTTT | CASSVRAGTGELFF
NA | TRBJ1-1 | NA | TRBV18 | TGTGCCAGCTCACCGGGAGTGAACACTGAAGCTTTCTTT | CASSPGVNTEAFF
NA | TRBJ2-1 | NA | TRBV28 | TGTGCCAGCGGAGGGGGCGGGGATGAGCAGTTCTTC | CASGGGGDEQFF
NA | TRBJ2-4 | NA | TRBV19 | TGTGCCAGTACCCCCCCTGTGGGGAGGGGGGGAAACATTCAGTACTTC | CASTPPVGRGGNIQYF
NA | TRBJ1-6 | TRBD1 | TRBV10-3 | TGTGCCATCATTTGGAAACGGGACAGGGGGCGCGAAAATTCACCCCTCCACTTT | CAIIWKRDRGRENSPLHF
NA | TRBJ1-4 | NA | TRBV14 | TGTGCCAGCAGCCGATGGGGCATAACTAATGAAAAACTGTTTTTT | CASSRWGITNEKLFF
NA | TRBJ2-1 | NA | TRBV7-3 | TGTGCCAGCAGCTCACACGGCGGCACCACCTATTTCGACAATGAGCAGTTCTTC | CASSSHGGTTYFDNEQFF
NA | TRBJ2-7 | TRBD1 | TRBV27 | TGTGCCAGCAGTTTGGGACAGGGACTATACGAGCAGTACTTC | CASSLGQGLYEQYF
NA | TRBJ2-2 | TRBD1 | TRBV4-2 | TGTGCCAGCAGCCAAGGGCTAGGGGGCTCCGGGGAGCTGTTTTTT | CASSQGLGGSGELFF
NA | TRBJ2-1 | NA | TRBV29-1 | TGCAGCGTCCCCATTCGGGGGACAGTGCCTTACAATGAGCAGTTCTTC | CSVPIRGTVPYNEQFF
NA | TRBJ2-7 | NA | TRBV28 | TGTGCCAGCACCTCGTTAGGGGGAACCTACGAGCAGTACTTC | CASTSLGGTYEQYF